The rows below give T cell receptor beta chains drawn from one sample of a study of graft-versus-host responses after intestinal transplantation. These receptors have no known antigen. The repertoire was sequenced with immunoSEQ multiplex PCR; TCRdb's copy has only in-frame clones and lacks some. The repertoire holds 100,000 or so clones, less than 90% seen once, with over 0.75% in the top ten. The sequenced sample was unstimulated CD4+ T cells sorted from spleen or lymph node cells, obtained before transplant. The receptor source for this set is a human donor who was the organ donor for an intestinal transplant. CDR3s include the opening cysteine and the closing phenylalanine or tryptophan. A D gene is named only where the DNA matches it firmly. Size tells how often a clone was seen (once, few, many) or the class of an expanded clone, and some rows leave it out.

v_gene	d_gene	abundance	j_gene	CDR3nt	CDR3aa
TRBV7-7	-	-	TRBJ2-1	TGTGCCAGCAGCCCCGAGATTGGGGCCGGTTCCTACAATGAGCAGTTCTTC	CASSPEIGAGSYNEQFF
TRBV2	TRBD1	-	TRBJ2-2	TGTGCCACCACGGGGACAGGGGGCAACACCGGGGAGCTGTTTTTT	CATTGTGGNTGELFF
TRBV5-1	TRBD2	-	TRBJ2-3	TGCGCCAGCAGCTTGAGGACTAGCGGGGGGGAGGATACGCAGTATTTT	CASSLRTSGGEDTQYF
TRBV7-3	TRBD2	-	TRBJ2-5	TGTGCCAGCAAGCCTAGCGGGGGGCTGCAAGAGACCCAGTACTTC	CASKPSGGLQETQYF
TRBV2	TRBD2	-	TRBJ2-3	TGTGCCAGCAGTGAAGCGTTACTAGCGGGGGATTATAGCACAGATACGCAGTATTTT	CASSEALLAGDYSTDTQYF
TRBV28	TRBD1	-	TRBJ1-1	TGTGCCAGCAGTTTAGGACAGGGGGAAGCTTTCTTT	CASSLGQGEAFF
TRBV19	-	-	TRBJ2-2	TGTGCCAGTAGTGGGACACGGAACACCGGGGAGCTGTTTTTT	CASSGTRNTGELFF
TRBV30	-	-	TRBJ1-5	TGTGCCTGGAGTGTACGACCAGCCTTCAATCAGCCCCAGCATTTT	CAWSVRPAFNQPQHF
TRBV27	TRBD1	once	TRBJ1-5	TGTGCCAGCAGTTCGGGCATAGGGACAGGGGGCTGGCAGCCCCAGCATTTT	CASSSGIGTGGWQPQHF
TRBV6-5	TRBD1	-	TRBJ2-7	TGTGCCAGCGCGGCCGGGACAGGGTTCCACGAGCAGTACTTC	CASAAGTGFHEQYF
TRBV5-1	TRBD1	few	TRBJ2-7	TGCGCCAGCAGCTCCAACAGGGGTTTCGGCTACGAGCAGTACTTC	CASSSNRGFGYEQYF
TRBV30	-	-	TRBJ2-7	TGTGCCTGGAGCAGGACCGCCTACGAGCAGTACTTC	CAWSRTAYEQYF
TRBV10-2	TRBD1	-	TRBJ1-1	TGCGCCAGTAGGGGACAGACTATGAACACTGAAGCTTTCTTT	CASRGQTMNTEAFF
TRBV9	-	-	TRBJ2-2	TGTGCCAGCAGCCCGAATGGGGGAAACACCGGGGAGCTGTTTTTT	CASSPNGGNTGELFF
TRBV5-3	-	-	TRBJ1-6	TGTGCCAGAATGACCCGGGACGGCCGGGGGCTAAGCTCCTATAATTCACCCCTCCACTTT	CARMTRDGRGLSSYNSPLHF
TRBV4-1	-	-	TRBJ1-4	TGCGCCAGCAGCCAAGGGGGCGCCTATGAAAAACTGTTTTTT	CASSQGGAYEKLFF
TRBV5-1	-	-	TRBJ2-6	TGCGCCAGCAGCCTGCAGGGGTCTGGGGCCAACGTCCTGACTTTC	CASSLQGSGANVLTF
TRBV5-1	TRBD2	-	TRBJ2-5	TGCGCCAGCAGCTTGGCCAGCGGGGGCCTAGAGACCCAGTACTTC	CASSLASGGLETQYF
TRBV6-7	-	-	TRBJ2-2	TGTGCCAGCAGTTACTACGCGCCCGGGGAGCTGTTTTTT	CASSYYAPGELFF
TRBV6-5	-	-	TRBJ1-1	TGTGCCAGCAGGGGAAGGGAAGGGGACACTGAAGCTTTCTTT	CASRGREGDTEAFF
TRBV4-1	-	-	TRBJ2-6	TGCGCCAGCAGCCATCCGAGCTCTGGGGCCAACGTCCTGACTTTC	CASSHPSSGANVLTF
TRBV28	TRBD2	-	TRBJ2-6	TGTGCCAGCAGCGGGGGGTCCTCTGGGGCCAACGTCCTGACTTTC	CASSGGSSGANVLTF
TRBV5-4	-	-	TRBJ1-1	TGTGCCAGCAGCACCGGCCGCACTGAAGCTTTCTTT	CASSTGRTEAFF
TRBV6-5	-	-	TRBJ2-6	TGTGCCAGCAGTGAGGGCGCAGGGGCCAACGTCCTGACTTTC	CASSEGAGANVLTF
TRBV18	TRBD2	once	TRBJ2-1	TGTGCCAGCTCACGGGGCGGGGGGGCAGCTGAGCAGTTCTTC	CASSRGGGAAEQFF
TRBV9	TRBD1	-	TRBJ1-3	TGTGCCAGCAGCGCTATTGAAGGGGGCGCTTCCGGAAACACCATATATTTT	CASSAIEGGASGNTIYF
TRBV30	TRBD1	once	TRBJ2-7	TGTGCCTGGAGTCCTATAAGACAGGGGTGGGAGCAGTACTTC	CAWSPIRQGWEQYF
TRBV30	-	-	TRBJ1-6	TGTGCCTGGAGTGATTCGGGAGATTCACCCCTCCACTTT	CAWSDSGDSPLHF
TRBV7-9	-	-	TRBJ2-3	TGTGCCAGCAGCTTAGGCCTAGTGAGCACAGATACGCAGTATTTT	CASSLGLVSTDTQYF
TRBV19	-	-	TRBJ2-2	TGTGCCAGTAGTATAGGGGGTTGGGACACCGGGGAGCTGTTTTTT	CASSIGGWDTGELFF
TRBV7-9	-	-	TRBJ1-5	TGTGCCAGCAGCTGGGGTGATAGCAATCAGCCCCAGCATTTT	CASSWGDSNQPQHF
TRBV7-2	TRBD1	-	TRBJ1-4	TGTGCCAGCAGCTTGACAGGGAATACGGGTGAAAAACTGTTTTTT	CASSLTGNTGEKLFF
TRBV4-2	-	-	TRBJ2-2	TGTGCCAGCAGCCAAGTGGAGGGGGGTCCTACCGGGGAGCTGTTTTTT	CASSQVEGGPTGELFF
TRBV19	TRBD1	-	TRBJ2-7	TGTGCCAGTAGTATGACAGGGTTGAACTACGAGCAGTACTTC	CASSMTGLNYEQYF
TRBV19	-	-	TRBJ2-7	TGTGCCAGTAGTATAGATCAGGGACGAAGGCACGAGCAGTACTTC	CASSIDQGRRHEQYF
TRBV6-5	-	-	TRBJ1-5	TGTGCCAGCAGTATTCTAAGAGATCAGCCCCAGCATTTT	CASSILRDQPQHF
TRBV30	TRBD1	once	TRBJ1-6	TGTGCCTGGAGGACAGGGGCGAATTCACCCCTCCACTTT	CAWRTGANSPLHF